Listed below are T cell receptor beta chains from one sample, sequenced in a study of OX40 agonist ivuxolimab in advanced cancers. The table came from immunoSEQ multiplex PCR; TCRdb's copy has only in-frame clones and leaves some out. The sample records fewer than 35,000 clones, about 74% being singletons. Source: CD4+ or CD8+ T cells sorted from blood, taken in a trial of the OX40 agonist ivuxolimab. These TCRs come from an adult with an advanced solid tumor such as melanoma, head and neck, liver or kidney cancer. Both conserved end residues are part of each CDR3. D genes are given only for firm matches. Not all rows give a size; the values are once, few, many and, for expanded clones, a class.

clone size	J gene	V gene	D gene	CDR3 DNA	CDR3 protein
NA	TRBJ1-2	TRBV29-1	NA	TGCAGCGTTGGAGGGAATGGCTACACCTTC	CSVGGNGYTF
NA	TRBJ2-1	TRBV9	TRBD1	TGTGCCAGCAGCCCTAGGACAGGGTCAAATGAGCAGTTCTTC	CASSPRTGSNEQFF
NA	TRBJ1-1	TRBV18	NA	TGTGCCAGCTCACCACCGGTGTTGCCAGTATCCGTCGGCACTGAAGCTTTCTTT	CASSPPVLPVSVGTEAFF
NA	TRBJ1-1	TRBV7-2	NA	TGTGCCAGCAGCCGGGGGCGGAACACTGAAGCTTTCTTT	CASSRGRNTEAFF
NA	TRBJ2-1	TRBV5-1	NA	TGCGCCAGCAGCTTGGCCGGGTTGCAAACCTACAATGAGCAGTTCTTC	CASSLAGLQTYNEQFF
few	TRBJ2-7	TRBV6-5	TRBD1	TGTGCCAGCAGTTCCGACAGGGGGACCCACGAGCAGTACTTC	CASSSDRGTHEQYF
NA	TRBJ2-3	TRBV7-6	NA	TGTGCCAGCAGCTTAGAGGGGGGACCGCAGTATTTT	CASSLEGGPQYF
NA	TRBJ2-1	TRBV5-1	NA	TGCGCCAGCAGCTTGCAAAGGACCACCTACAATGAGCAGTTCTTC	CASSLQRTTYNEQFF
few	TRBJ1-5	TRBV5-4	NA	TGTGCCAGCAGCACCGGGCCCAGCGTCAATCAGCCCCAGCATTTT	CASSTGPSVNQPQHF
NA	TRBJ1-2	TRBV19	TRBD1	TGTGCCAGTAAAAGCCGGGACAGGGGGCCTGGCTACACCTTC	CASKSRDRGPGYTF
NA	TRBJ2-7	TRBV20-1	NA	TGCAGTGCTGGTGACGGGTACGAGCAGTACTTC	CSAGDGYEQYF
NA	TRBJ2-3	TRBV6-4	NA	TGTGCCAGCAGGACGACTGGGAAGAGCACAGATACGCAGTATTTT	CASRTTGKSTDTQYF
once	TRBJ2-2	TRBV25-1	NA	TGTGCCAGCAGTGGGGGGGCGTACGGGGAGCTGTTTTTT	CASSGGAYGELFF
NA	TRBJ2-7	TRBV7-9	TRBD2	TGTGCCAGCAGCCAAGGCGGGGGTCTCGCATACGAGCAGTACTTC	CASSQGGGLAYEQYF
NA	TRBJ2-4	TRBV11-2	TRBD2	TGTGCCAGCAGCTTAGTCGCGGGGGAAGCCAAAAACATTCAGTACTTC	CASSLVAGEAKNIQYF
NA	TRBJ2-7	TRBV2	NA	TGTGCCAGCAGTGAAACGGCCCAGGGTTTCAACGAGCAGTACTTC	CASSETAQGFNEQYF
NA	TRBJ2-1	TRBV2	NA	TGTGCCAGCATACGGGCCTACAATGAGCAGTTCTTC	CASIRAYNEQFF
NA	TRBJ2-7	TRBV6-1	TRBD1	TGTGCCAGCTCCCTTACCGGGACAGGGAGCTACGAGCAGTACTTC	CASSLTGTGSYEQYF
NA	TRBJ2-2	TRBV5-1	TRBD1	TGCGCCAGCAGCGACACAGGGGGCTCCGGGGAGCTGTTTTTT	CASSDTGGSGELFF
NA	TRBJ2-7	TRBV5-6	NA	TGTGCCAGCAGCTTTGGGTCCACAGAGCAGTACTTC	CASSFGSTEQYF
NA	TRBJ2-7	TRBV5-4	NA	TGTGCCAGCAGTTCCGGGATAGGCGGCGAGCAGTACTTC	CASSSGIGGEQYF
few	TRBJ1-1	TRBV29-1	NA	TGCAGCGTACCGAACCTCGACATCACTGAAGCTTTCTTT	CSVPNLDITEAFF
NA	TRBJ2-1	TRBV21-1	NA	TGTGCCAGCAGCAAATGGACTAGCGGGGGGGCTTGTGAGCAGTTCTTC	CASSKWTSGGACEQFF
NA	TRBJ1-5	TRBV6-4	TRBD1	TGTGCCAGCAGTGAGACAGGGAACAGCAATCAGCCCCAGCATTTT	CASSETGNSNQPQHF
NA	TRBJ1-5	TRBV1	NA	TGCACCAGCAGGACCTGCAATCAGCCCCAGCATTTT	CTSRTCNQPQHF
NA	TRBJ1-2	TRBV27	TRBD1	TGTGCCAGCAGGTTAAATGGACAGGGGTATGGCTACACCTTC	CASRLNGQGYGYTF
NA	TRBJ1-2	TRBV7-9	NA	TGTGCCAGCAGCTTAGCACCGGGTGACTATGGCTACACCTTC	CASSLAPGDYGYTF
NA	TRBJ1-5	TRBV28	NA	TGTGCCAGCAGGCAGGGGAGCAATCAGCCCCAGCATTTT	CASRQGSNQPQHF
NA	TRBJ1-5	TRBV7-2	TRBD1	TGTGCCAGCAGCCCCCGGACAGGGGGCAATCAGCCCCAGCATTTT	CASSPRTGGNQPQHF
NA	TRBJ2-7	TRBV7-9	NA	TGTGCCAGCAGCCTTAACCAGGGTTACGAGCAGTACTTC	CASSLNQGYEQYF
NA	TRBJ2-2	TRBV19	NA	TGTGCCAGTAGTCCCCTCGGGGGCCCCGGGGAGCTGTTTTTT	CASSPLGGPGELFF
few	TRBJ2-2	TRBV2	TRBD2	TGTGCCAGCAGGACTAGCGGCCGCACCGGGGAGCTGTTTTTT	CASRTSGRTGELFF
NA	TRBJ2-7	TRBV29-1	NA	TGCAGCGTTGAAGATTTGGCGTCGTACGAGCAGTACTTC	CSVEDLASYEQYF
NA	TRBJ1-6	TRBV6-9	NA	TGTGCCAGCAGTTACTCGTACAGGGCCGATTCACCCCTCCACTTT	CASSYSYRADSPLHF
NA	TRBJ2-7	TRBV5-5	TRBD2	TGTGCCAGCAGCCCTCTAGCGGGGGGCTACGAGCAGTACTTC	CASSPLAGGYEQYF
NA	TRBJ2-3	TRBV20-1	NA	TGCAGCACCGGGGCAGATACGCAGTATTTT	CSTGADTQYF
NA	TRBJ2-5	TRBV30	NA	TGTGCCTGGAGTGAGCGTAGAGGGAATGAAGAGACCCAGTACTTC	CAWSERRGNEETQYF
NA	TRBJ2-3	TRBV19	TRBD2	TGTGCCACACTAGCGGGGGGTCAGGGAGATACGCAGTATTTT	CATLAGGQGDTQYF
NA	TRBJ2-3	TRBV27	TRBD2	TGTGCCAGCAGTTTACTAGGGCTGGCTAGCGGGAGGGGCACAGATACGCAGTATTTT	CASSLLGLASGRGTDTQYF
NA	TRBJ2-1	TRBV20-1	NA	TGCAGTGCTAGGACCGTTGGTGAGCAGTTCTTC	CSARTVGEQFF
NA	TRBJ1-2	TRBV6-4	NA	TGTGCCAGCAGTGAGGCCGGCAGCAACTATGGCTACACCTTC	CASSEAGSNYGYTF
NA	TRBJ1-4	TRBV7-2	TRBD1	TGTGCCAGCAGCCTAAGACAGGGTAATGAAAAACTGTTTTTT	CASSLRQGNEKLFF
once	TRBJ1-4	TRBV6-1	TRBD1	TGTGCCAGCAGTGAATTGGGGACAGTTTCTGAAAAACTGTTTTTT	CASSELGTVSEKLFF
NA	TRBJ1-5	TRBV21-1	NA	TGTGCCAGCAGCAATTGGGACAGGATTAGCAATCAGCCCCAGCATTTT	CASSNWDRISNQPQHF
NA	TRBJ2-3	TRBV7-9	TRBD2	TGTGCCAGCAGCTTACTAGCGGGGGGCAGCACAGATACGCAGTATTTT	CASSLLAGGSTDTQYF
NA	TRBJ2-1	TRBV2	NA	TGTGCCAGCAGTGTGACTAGCTCCTACAATGAGCAGTTCTTC	CASSVTSSYNEQFF
few	TRBJ1-2	TRBV7-2	NA	TGTGCCAGCAGCTCAAAGGGGGGGTATGGCTACACCTTC	CASSSKGGYGYTF
once	TRBJ1-1	TRBV28	NA	TGTGCCAGCAGTTTATTCAAAGGGTCTGATGAAGCTTTCTTT	CASSLFKGSDEAFF
NA	TRBJ1-1	TRBV6-1	NA	TGTGCCAGCAGTCCCAATTTACGGGGAACATCTGAAGCTTTCTTT	CASSPNLRGTSEAFF
NA	TRBJ1-1	TRBV7-9	NA	TGTGCCAGCAGCTTAGATCGGGGGAAGAGCACTGAAGCTTTCTTT	CASSLDRGKSTEAFF
NA	TRBJ1-3	TRBV6-1	NA	TGTGCCAGCAGTAGGGCGGACTCTGGAAACACCATATATTTT	CASSRADSGNTIYF
NA	TRBJ1-2	TRBV5-1	NA	TGCGCCAGCAGCTTGGAGGCCCTTTATGGCTACACCTTC	CASSLEALYGYTF
NA	TRBJ2-5	TRBV6-1	NA	TGTGCCAGCATACCCCCCAACCAAGAGACCCAGTACTTC	CASIPPNQETQYF
NA	TRBJ1-1	TRBV5-1	TRBD1	TGCGCCAGCAGCTTAGGGACAGTACTTATCGGGGAAGCTTTCTTT	CASSLGTVLIGEAFF
NA	TRBJ1-1	TRBV19	NA	TGTGCCGTGGGGGACACGATTGAAGCTTTCTTT	CAVGDTIEAFF
NA	TRBJ1-1	TRBV18	NA	TGTGCCAGCTCACCACGAGACGGGGACACTGAAGCTTTCTTT	CASSPRDGDTEAFF
NA	TRBJ1-2	TRBV2	NA	TGTGCCAGCAGATGGAGCTGGGCTAACTATGGCTACACCTTC	CASRWSWANYGYTF
NA	TRBJ2-7	TRBV9	NA	TGTGCCAGCAGCGTAGACTGGGGGAGCTCCTACGAGCAGTACTTC	CASSVDWGSSYEQYF
NA	TRBJ1-2	TRBV5-4	TRBD1	TGTGCCAGCAGTTCAGACAGGGGTAGGGGCTACACCTTC	CASSSDRGRGYTF
NA	TRBJ2-6	TRBV6-1	NA	TGTGCCAGTGTTCCAGGGGCTGGGGCCAACGTCCTGACTTTC	CASVPGAGANVLTF